Below, one TCR beta chain is given with its context. Trimming pared 0 bases from V and 7 bases from J, leaving 13 bases between. The CDR3 has 14 amino acids. CDR1 SGHTA and CDR2 FQGNSA come from the germline V gene. The data are from a study of identical twins. TCRdb re-called the 5' RACE reads with MiXCR, one entry per CDR3 protein. The table has approximately 600,000 distinct CDR3 sequences, approximately 10% seen once; the top ten hold around 3%. These data also formed part of another study, on yellow fever vaccine responses in identical twins. As reported in that work: It has been reported that, in twins, the vaccine T cell response seemed partly convergent and partly personalized.

The rearrangement joins TRBV7-2 to TRBJ2-7; D might be TRBD1 (6 bases). This clonotype was obtained from a woman under 30 in good health. The source material was PBMCs. CDR3 sequence reads: CASSLARQGREQYF. In nucleotides, the CDR3 is TGTGCCAGCAGCTTAGCTAGGCAGGGGCGGGAGCAGTACTTC.